This T cell receptor beta chain was identified during a study of shared clonotypes between healthy human individuals (dated by TCRdb to 2020 to 2021). For the study in its entirety: The cohort comprised a couple of women and a few men aged 18 to 49 years. Per donor, three plates each were used for CD4 naive and CD4 memory, two for CD8 naive, and one for CD8 memory. To estimate repertoire size and how much clonotype sharing occurs between individuals, the study deeply sequenced the blood TCR repertoires of five healthy adults. Libraries were prepared and TCR repertoires were sequenced by different laboratories using diverse techniques, in order to increase sequencing depth and limit assay-specific biases. Per donor, leukapheresis produced somewhere between about 0.9 and 9.5 billion PBMCs. Overall study results and their limits: Compared with non-shared clonotypes, clonotypes shared by all four sorted-subset donors had higher generation probabilities. When several donors were compared, the shared fraction of clonotypes was 5% to 6.5% for naive CD4, less than 4% for naive CD8, 2.3% for memory CD4, and 0.4% for memory CD8. Even with the large sequencing depth, rarefaction of the sorted-subset datasets indicated that sequencing was incomplete. Pairwise subsampling led to the expectation that sequencing depth would affect the degree of clonotype sharing among donors. The genetic and exposure-history diversity represented was limited by the small number of donors. Sampling was restricted to blood, and TCR repertoires in tissues likely differ from the TCR repertoires found in blood. Estimated clonotype richness was generally larger for naive than for memory subsets.

TCR CDR3 regions were amplified from genomic DNA by multiplex PCR using the deep immunoSEQ assay. Extracted genomic DNA from each cell subset was spread evenly across all wells of several immunoSEQ 96-well plates, with each plate serving as a replicate. For sorted subsets, around 200 ng genomic DNA, equal to tens of thousands of T cell genomes, was loaded into each replicate PCR. Purified libraries were measured with a Qubit 3.0 fluorometer, size-checked on a Bioanalyzer 2100, and measured again with the KAPA Library Quantification kit. Every immunoSEQ 96-well plate was sequenced on a separate single-read 150-cycle Illumina NextSeq 550 flow cell. On the study's bioinformatics: The immunoSEQ output contained only junctional sequences without quality scores, so filtering could not match that applied to full-length reads. Sequences were annotated with PyIR, a Python wrapper for IgBLAST v1.9, using IMGT germline references to assign V/J genes and CDR3. Reads with weak V/J assignments (E-value above 1e-6), missing CDR3, stop codons, out-of-frame junctions, or ambiguous translated residues were removed. A V3J clonotype was defined by an identical inferred V gene, J gene, and CDR3 amino acid sequence. Percentage overlap between repertoires was computed as shared unique clonotypes divided by the size of the smaller repertoire. Three approaches were used to assess repertoire richness: RTK rarefaction, the Chao1 estimator, and Recon v2.1 estimates of unobserved clonotypes. Generation probabilities for all TCRbeta clonotypes obtained by the gDNA method from a handful of donors were computed using OLGA. The table comes from immuneACCESS by way of TCRdb, which keeps in-frame sequences with V and J called. Part of the clones is missing from these tables; in studies checked, under half for an unresolved V gene and the rest for unknown reasons. V, J and clone size derive from that table, while D and trimming were established from the DNA sequence. The sample table shows roughly 2.2 million clones, and roughly 90% are seen once. 0.37% of the sample is taken by the ten largest.

Compared with germline, V lacks 4 bases and J lacks 5 bases; bases without a gene match: 5. The CDR3 sequence holds 13 residues, the cysteine and phenylalanine included. Kept here is only the CDR3 DNA, which spans 39 bases and is read in frame from base 1. The germline V gene encodes CDR1 SGHRS and CDR2 YFSETQ. The donors were healthy, HIV-negative adults who had no recently reported acute infections or vaccinations. Every donor was a Caucasian adult living in Nashville, Tennessee, USA. Magnetic negative selection was used to enrich CD4+ T cells, after which naive cells were positively selected on CD45RA and the negative fraction became the memory subset. Blood was obtained by leukapheresis, after which PBMCs were separated by Ficoll-Histopaque density gradient centrifugation and cryopreserved in liquid nitrogen vapor phase. Analytical flow cytometry was used to check the purity and quantity of each magnetically sorted T cell population. Genomic DNA was isolated from each sorted fraction and quantified by UV absorbance on a Nanodrop 2000c.

Points on this clone: Its specific antigen is unknown. One base away there is no much larger clone; base qualities are not given. In the same sample, other DNA sequences code for this CDR3.

Sequences were obtained from naive CD4+ T cells from PBMCs. The cell subset or site label, as the study defines it: CD45RA+ positively selected. The sequence was obtained from a man aged 18 to 30 in good health. Some clones in this sample may be carry-over from other donors' samples. This chain joins TRBV5-1 to TRBJ1-2, and TRBD1 aligns with 7 junction nucleotides. Read as DNA, the sequence is TGCGCCAGCAGCCGGGGACAGAATTATGGCTACACCTTC. This translates into CASSRGQNYGYTF.